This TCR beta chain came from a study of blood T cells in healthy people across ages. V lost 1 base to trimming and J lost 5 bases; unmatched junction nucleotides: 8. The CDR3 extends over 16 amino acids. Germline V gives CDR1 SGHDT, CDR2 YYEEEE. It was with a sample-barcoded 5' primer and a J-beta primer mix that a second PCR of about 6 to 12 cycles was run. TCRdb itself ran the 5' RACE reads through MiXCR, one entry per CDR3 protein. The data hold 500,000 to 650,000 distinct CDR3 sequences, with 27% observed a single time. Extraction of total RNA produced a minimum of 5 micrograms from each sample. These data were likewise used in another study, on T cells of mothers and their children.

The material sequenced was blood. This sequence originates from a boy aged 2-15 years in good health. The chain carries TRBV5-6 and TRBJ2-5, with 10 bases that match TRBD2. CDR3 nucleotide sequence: TGTGCCAGCAGCTTGAGGGCTAGCGGGAGTATGGAGACCCAGTACTTC. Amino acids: CASSLRASGSMETQYF.